This T cell receptor (beta chain) stems from a study of monozygotic twins with inflammatory bowel disease. Per germline, CDR1 SGHAT and CDR2 FQNNGV. The CDR3 has 11 amino acids. TCRdb reanalyzed the 5' RACE reads, giving one entry per CDR3 protein sequence and no DNA. The sample has around 380,000 distinct CDR3 sequences. Input material: blood. The source of this sequence is a human donor with ulcerative colitis or Crohn's disease, or a healthy co-twin of an affected twin (not recorded which). This rearrangement joins TRBV11-2 to TRBJ2-7; checking the TCRdb D call of TRBD1 is not possible without DNA. CDR3 protein: CASSRAPEQYF.